A selection of T cell receptor beta chains follows, all from one sample in a study of T-cell reconstitution after alpha-beta-depleted transplantation in children. TCRdb called the PCR reads again in MiXCR, with one record for every CDR3 protein. The table has more than 150,000 distinct CDR3 sequences, about 6.4% seen once. The sample in question was PBMCs from the stem cell graft donor, obtained from the stem cell graft. The receptor set was obtained from a human donor who donated a stem cell graft to a child with Wiskott-Aldrich syndrome. Both conserved end residues are part of each CDR3. A D gene is named only where the DNA matches it firmly. Clone sizes are given selectively: once, few, many, or a class where the clone is expanded.

d_gene	abundance	j_gene	v_gene	CDR3nt	CDR3aa
-	few	TRBJ1-2	TRBV6-1	TGTGCCAGCAGTAAACGGTCCCAACCCCTCTATGGCTACACCTTC	CASSKRSQPLYGYTF
TRBD2	many	TRBJ2-7	TRBV6-6	TGTGCCTGCTCGACTAGCGCCCACGAGCAGTACTTC	CACSTSAHEQYF
-	few	TRBJ1-1	TRBV5-1	TGCGCCAGCAGATCGGAGCCAGGGTTAAGAGAAGCTTTCTTT	CASRSEPGLREAFF
TRBD1	few	TRBJ1-1	TRBV29-1	TGCAGCGTTGCAGATATAACAGGGGTAACTGAAGCTTTCTTT	CSVADITGVTEAFF
-	many	TRBJ1-3	TRBV12-3/TRBV12-4	TGTGCCAGCAGAGGATTTGGAAACACCATATATTTT	CASRGFGNTIYF
-	many	TRBJ2-5	TRBV20-1	TGCAGTGCTCCTTCCCGGGTTAACCAAGAGACCCAGTACTTC	CSAPSRVNQETQYF
-	many	TRBJ1-2	TRBV7-2	TGTGCCAGCAGCCCCGGTCAGGCCTCAAGTCGTGGCTACACCTTC	CASSPGQASSRGYTF
TRBD1	many	TRBJ2-6	TRBV20-1	TGCAGTGCTAGCGGGACAGGGGGCGTCTCTGGGGCCAACGTCCTGACTTTC	CSASGTGGVSGANVLTF
-	few	TRBJ2-5	TRBV5-1	TGCGCCACTCGCCACTACGGCACGGGGGCTGAAGAGACCCAGTACTTC	CATRHYGTGAEETQYF
-	-	TRBJ2-1	TRBV11-1	TGTGCCAGCACCTCCTCCCCTTTTAGTGTTAGAGCCTACAATGAGCAGTTCTTC	CASTSSPFSVRAYNEQFF
-	-	TRBJ1-1	TRBV5-1	TGCGCCAGCGTTGGGGGGCAGAACACTGAAGCTTTCTTT	CASVGGQNTEAFF
-	many	TRBJ2-1	TRBV7-2	TGTGCCAGCACCCCAGTGACAGTGAGCTACAATGAGCAGTTCTTC	CASTPVTVSYNEQFF
-	many	TRBJ2-5	TRBV12-3/TRBV12-4	TGTGCCAGCAGTTTTGGCGGAAACCAAGAGACCCAGTACTTC	CASSFGGNQETQYF
TRBD1	many	TRBJ2-5	TRBV9	TGTGCCAGCAGCTACGGGACAGGGAGAGAGACCCAGTACTTC	CASSYGTGRETQYF
TRBD1	many	TRBJ2-1	TRBV6-6	TGTGCCAGCAGTCAGACAGGGGGCGCCTTTCAGTTCTTC	CASSQTGGAFQFF
TRBD1	many	TRBJ1-5	TRBV12-3/TRBV12-4	TGTGCCAGCAGTTTTGGGACAGGGTCTGGAGGCAATCAGCCCCAGCATTTT	CASSFGTGSGGNQPQHF
-	-	TRBJ1-2	TRBV5-1	TGCGCCAGCAGCTCCAGGGGAGTCAACTATGGCTACACCTTC	CASSSRGVNYGYTF
-	many	TRBJ2-7	TRBV11-2	TGTGCCAGCAGCCGAAGGACGGGCCGCTACGAGCAGTACTTC	CASSRRTGRYEQYF
TRBD1	few	TRBJ2-3	TRBV29-1	TGCAGCGGGGCCGGCGACAGGGGGCTCGTAAACGCAGATACGCAGTATTTT	CSGAGDRGLVNADTQYF
-	many	TRBJ1-1	TRBV12-3/TRBV12-4	TGTGCCAGCAGACCGGGACTCCCGAACACTGAAGCTTTCTTT	CASRPGLPNTEAFF
TRBD1	many	TRBJ1-5	TRBV12-3/TRBV12-4	TGTGCCAGCAGTCCCGACAGGGGAAGCAATCAGCCCCAGCATTTT	CASSPDRGSNQPQHF
-	-	TRBJ2-3	TRBV7-7	TGTGCCAGCAGCTTAGGGGGGGACTCAGATACGCAGTATTTT	CASSLGGDSDTQYF
-	-	TRBJ1-1	TRBV7-9	TGTGCCAGCAGGGAACAGGGAAAGACTGAAGCTTTCTTT	CASREQGKTEAFF
-	many	TRBJ2-7	TRBV6-2/TRBV6-3	TGTGCCAGCAGTTACTCGAGGGACGCGGGGCCCTCAAACTACGAGCAGTACTTC	CASSYSRDAGPSNYEQYF
-	many	TRBJ1-4	TRBV13	TGTGCCAGCAGCCCTAGCTGGGGGAGCGAAAAACTGTTTTTT	CASSPSWGSEKLFF
-	many	TRBJ2-7	TRBV7-2	TGTGCCAGCAGCTCCGACAGGAGGTACTACGAGCAGTACTTC	CASSSDRRYYEQYF
TRBD2	many	TRBJ2-5	TRBV24-1	TGTGCCACCAGTGATTTCGGCGGGGGACTAGCGGGAGAAGAGACCCAGTACTTC	CATSDFGGGLAGEETQYF
-	few	TRBJ2-7	TRBV7-2	TGTGCCAGCACCGCCTTTCGATTGAGCTCCTACGAGCAGTACTTC	CASTAFRLSSYEQYF
-	many	TRBJ2-1	TRBV5-1	TGCGCCAGCAGCTTCGGACCGGAGCAGTTCTTC	CASSFGPEQFF
-	-	TRBJ2-5	TRBV20-1	TGCAGTGCTTCCAGGGGGGGGTCTCAAGAGACCCAGTACTTC	CSASRGGSQETQYF
-	many	TRBJ2-7	TRBV13	TGTGCCAGCCAGGGAAAAAACTACGAGCAGTACTTC	CASQGKNYEQYF
-	few	TRBJ2-1	TRBV7-8	TGTGCCAGCACCTTCGGGGGGGACAGGCGGTACAATGAGCAGTTCTTC	CASTFGGDRRYNEQFF
-	many	TRBJ1-5	TRBV10-3	TGTGCCATCAGTGACCCCCCCGCCGGCGGGGGCAATCAGCCCCAGCATTTT	CAISDPPAGGGNQPQHF
-	many	TRBJ1-3	TRBV7-8	TGTGCCAGCAGCCCGGGCCCCATTCACACCATATATTTT	CASSPGPIHTIYF
-	many	TRBJ1-6	TRBV6-5	TGTGCCAGCAGTACCCTGGGGGTTAGTGGTAATTCACCCCTCCACTTT	CASSTLGVSGNSPLHF
TRBD2	many	TRBJ2-4	TRBV3-1	TGTGCCAGCAGCCAACGGGGGGAGGGACGAGGCATTCAGTACTTC	CASSQRGEGRGIQYF
TRBD1	many	TRBJ2-3	TRBV24-1	TGTGCCACCAGTGATGCGGGACAGGGGTCAGATACGCAGTATTTT	CATSDAGQGSDTQYF
TRBD2	few	TRBJ2-1	TRBV11-2	TGTGCCAGCAGCCTTGGACTAGACAATGAGCAGTTCTTC	CASSLGLDNEQFF
-	many	TRBJ2-1	TRBV29-1	TGCAGCGCCCGACCCAGTCTACTCTCCTACAATGAGCAGTTCTTC	CSARPSLLSYNEQFF
-	many	TRBJ2-4	TRBV12-3/TRBV12-4	TGTGCCAGCAGTTCGGGAAACATTCAGTACTTC	CASSSGNIQYF
-	many	TRBJ2-6	TRBV7-2	TGTGCCAGCAGCTTAGTTCGCCACAACGTCCTGACTTTC	CASSLVRHNVLTF
TRBD2	many	TRBJ2-1	TRBV7-9	TGTGCCAGCAGCTTAGTTGGCGGGAGGGCCATAGATGAGCAGTTCTTC	CASSLVGGRAIDEQFF
-	many	TRBJ2-7	TRBV7-9	TGTGCCAGCAGCTTGTTGGGTTACGAGCAGTACTTC	CASSLLGYEQYF
-	many	TRBJ1-1	TRBV5-1	TGCGCCAGCAGCCCCAACAGGGATATCACTGAAGCTTTCTTT	CASSPNRDITEAFF
-	-	TRBJ1-5	TRBV21-1	TGTGCCAGCAGCAAACGAGGGGGGCGCGGCAATCAGCCCCAGCATTTT	CASSKRGGRGNQPQHF
TRBD1	many	TRBJ1-1	TRBV5-1	TGCGCCAGCAGCTTGTCGCTAGGGGGACAGGGGGCCGGGAACACTGAAGCTTTCTTT	CASSLSLGGQGAGNTEAFF
-	few	TRBJ1-1	TRBV18	TGTGCCAGCTCACTCCAACCTGTGGACACTGAAGCTTTCTTT	CASSLQPVDTEAFF
TRBD1	many	TRBJ2-1	TRBV4-3	TGCGCCAGCAGCCAATACCTGCCGAGGGACAGGGGCGATGAGCAGTTCTTC	CASSQYLPRDRGDEQFF
-	many	TRBJ1-1	TRBV20-1	TGCAGTGCTACCCTCTTGGGGGTCGAAGCTTTCTTT	CSATLLGVEAFF
TRBD1	many	TRBJ1-6	TRBV20-1	TGCAGTGCTAGAAAACGACAGGGGAGATATTCGGGTTCACCCCTCCACTTT	CSARKRQGRYSGSPLHF
TRBD1	many	TRBJ1-1	TRBV29-1	TGCAGCGCCAGGACAGGGGGGTACACTGAAGCTTTCTTT	CSARTGGYTEAFF
TRBD1	-	TRBJ1-5	TRBV20-1	TGCTGTGCTGGGGCCCCGGACAGGGGCCTATATAGCAATCAGCCCCAGCATTTT	CCAGAPDRGLYSNQPQHF
TRBD2	many	TRBJ2-5	TRBV6-1	TGTGCCAGCAGTGAACTAGCGGGGGGGCAAGAGACCCAGTACTTC	CASSELAGGQETQYF
-	many	TRBJ2-7	TRBV5-1	TGCGCCAGCAGCTTGGGGGCAGGGAATGGCGAGCAGTACTTC	CASSLGAGNGEQYF
-	few	TRBJ2-5	TRBV7-6	TGTGCCAGCAGCTCCGGGGGGCAGGGAAAGACCCAGTACTTC	CASSSGGQGKTQYF